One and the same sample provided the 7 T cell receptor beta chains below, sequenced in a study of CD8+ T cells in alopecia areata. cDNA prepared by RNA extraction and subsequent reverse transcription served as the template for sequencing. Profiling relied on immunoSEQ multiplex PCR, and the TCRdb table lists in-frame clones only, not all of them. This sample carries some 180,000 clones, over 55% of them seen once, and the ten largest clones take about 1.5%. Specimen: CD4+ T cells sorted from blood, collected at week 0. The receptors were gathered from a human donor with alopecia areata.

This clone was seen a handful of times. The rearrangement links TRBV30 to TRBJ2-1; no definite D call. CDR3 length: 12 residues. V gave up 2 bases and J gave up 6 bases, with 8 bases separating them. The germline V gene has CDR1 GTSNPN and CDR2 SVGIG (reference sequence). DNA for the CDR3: TGTGCCTGGAGTAGGCAGCTCAATGAGCAGTTCTTC. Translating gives CAWSRQLNEQFF.

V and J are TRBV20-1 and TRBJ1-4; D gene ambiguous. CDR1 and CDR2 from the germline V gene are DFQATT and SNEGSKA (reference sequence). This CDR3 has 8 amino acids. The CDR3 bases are TGCAGCTATGAAAAACTGTTTTTT. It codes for CSYEKLFF.

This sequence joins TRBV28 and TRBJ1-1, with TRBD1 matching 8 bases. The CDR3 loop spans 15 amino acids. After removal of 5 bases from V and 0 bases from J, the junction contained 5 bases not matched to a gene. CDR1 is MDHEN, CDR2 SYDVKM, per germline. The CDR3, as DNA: TGTGCCAGCAGTCTAAGGACAGGGCTGAACACTGAAGCTTTCTTT. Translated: CASSLRTGLNTEAFF.

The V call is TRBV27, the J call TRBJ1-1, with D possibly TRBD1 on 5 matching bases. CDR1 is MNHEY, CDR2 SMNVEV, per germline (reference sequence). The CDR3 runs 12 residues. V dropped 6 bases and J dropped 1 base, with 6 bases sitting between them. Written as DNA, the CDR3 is TGTGCCAGCAGGGACACGAACACTGAAGCTTTCTTT. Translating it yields CASRDTNTEAFF.

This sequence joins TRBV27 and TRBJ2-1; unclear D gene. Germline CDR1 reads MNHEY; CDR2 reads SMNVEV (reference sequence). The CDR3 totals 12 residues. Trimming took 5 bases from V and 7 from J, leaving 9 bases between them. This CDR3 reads CASSHRGNEQFF. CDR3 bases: TGTGCCAGCAGTCATCGTGGGAATGAGCAGTTCTTC.

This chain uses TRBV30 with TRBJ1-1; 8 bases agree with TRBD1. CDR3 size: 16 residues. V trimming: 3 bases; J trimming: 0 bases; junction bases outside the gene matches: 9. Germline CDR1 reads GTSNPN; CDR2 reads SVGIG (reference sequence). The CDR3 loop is CAWSPLSDRVNTEAFF. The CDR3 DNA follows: TGTGCCTGGAGCCCGCTGTCGGACAGGGTGAACACTGAAGCTTTCTTT.

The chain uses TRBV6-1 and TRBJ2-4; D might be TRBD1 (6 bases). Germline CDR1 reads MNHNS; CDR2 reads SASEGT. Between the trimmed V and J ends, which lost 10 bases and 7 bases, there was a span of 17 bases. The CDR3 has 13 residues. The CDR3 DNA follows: TGTGCCACCACAGGGTTCGCCCAGAACATTCAGTACTTC. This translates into CATTGFAQNIQYF.